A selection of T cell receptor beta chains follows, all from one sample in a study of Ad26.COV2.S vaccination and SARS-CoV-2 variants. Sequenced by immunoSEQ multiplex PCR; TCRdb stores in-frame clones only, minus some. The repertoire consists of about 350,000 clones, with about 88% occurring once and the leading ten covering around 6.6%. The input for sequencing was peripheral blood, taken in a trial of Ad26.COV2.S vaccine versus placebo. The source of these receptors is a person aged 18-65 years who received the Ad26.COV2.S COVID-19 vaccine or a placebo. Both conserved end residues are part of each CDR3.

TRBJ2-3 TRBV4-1 CASSQREVGLAGADTQYF
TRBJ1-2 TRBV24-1 CATSDNTGNYGYTF
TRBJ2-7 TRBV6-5 CASSYLGQAGSYEQYF
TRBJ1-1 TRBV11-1 CASSNQRNTEAFF
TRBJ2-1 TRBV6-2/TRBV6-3 CASSYSIQGFHNEQFF
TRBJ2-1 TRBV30 CAWNEGTSGRIEQFF
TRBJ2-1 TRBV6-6 CASSPWAMTGGGYEQFF
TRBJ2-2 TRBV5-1 CASSLDHTGELFF
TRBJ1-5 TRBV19 CASSSGGPYSNQPQHF
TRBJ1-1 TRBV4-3 CASSQVADMNTEAFF
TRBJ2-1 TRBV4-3 CASSRMGNSNEQFF
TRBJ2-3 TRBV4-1 CASSQDEDTQYF
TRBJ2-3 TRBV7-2 CASGSGGGGYTQYF
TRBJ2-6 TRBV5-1 CASSPGTSGANVLTF
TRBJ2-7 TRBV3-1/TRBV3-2 CASSQGTGRYEQYF
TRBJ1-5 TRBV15 CATSRASGTGQLNQPQHF
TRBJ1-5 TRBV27 CASSYPPTGHGNQPQHF
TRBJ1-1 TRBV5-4 CASSLVGARGNTEAFF